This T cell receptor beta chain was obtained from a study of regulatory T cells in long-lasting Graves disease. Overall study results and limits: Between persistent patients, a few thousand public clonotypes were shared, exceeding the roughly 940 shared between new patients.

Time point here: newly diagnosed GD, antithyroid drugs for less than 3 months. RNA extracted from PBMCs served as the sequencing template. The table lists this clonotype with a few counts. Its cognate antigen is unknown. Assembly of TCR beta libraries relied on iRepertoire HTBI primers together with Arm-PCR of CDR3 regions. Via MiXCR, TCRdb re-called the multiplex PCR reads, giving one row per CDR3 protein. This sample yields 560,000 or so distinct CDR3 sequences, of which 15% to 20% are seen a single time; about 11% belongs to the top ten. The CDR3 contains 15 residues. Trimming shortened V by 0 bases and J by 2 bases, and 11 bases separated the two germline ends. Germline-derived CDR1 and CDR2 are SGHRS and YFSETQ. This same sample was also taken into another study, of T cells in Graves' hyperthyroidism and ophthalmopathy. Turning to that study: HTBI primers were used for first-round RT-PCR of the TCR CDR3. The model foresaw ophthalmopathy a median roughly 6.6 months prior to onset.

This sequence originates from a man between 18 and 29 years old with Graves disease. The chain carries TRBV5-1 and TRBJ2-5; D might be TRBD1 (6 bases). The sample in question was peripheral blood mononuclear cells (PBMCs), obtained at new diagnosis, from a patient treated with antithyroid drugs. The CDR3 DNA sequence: TGCGCCAGCAGCTTGGGGGGGCCAACTCAAGAGACCCAGTACTTC. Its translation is CASSLGGPTQETQYF.